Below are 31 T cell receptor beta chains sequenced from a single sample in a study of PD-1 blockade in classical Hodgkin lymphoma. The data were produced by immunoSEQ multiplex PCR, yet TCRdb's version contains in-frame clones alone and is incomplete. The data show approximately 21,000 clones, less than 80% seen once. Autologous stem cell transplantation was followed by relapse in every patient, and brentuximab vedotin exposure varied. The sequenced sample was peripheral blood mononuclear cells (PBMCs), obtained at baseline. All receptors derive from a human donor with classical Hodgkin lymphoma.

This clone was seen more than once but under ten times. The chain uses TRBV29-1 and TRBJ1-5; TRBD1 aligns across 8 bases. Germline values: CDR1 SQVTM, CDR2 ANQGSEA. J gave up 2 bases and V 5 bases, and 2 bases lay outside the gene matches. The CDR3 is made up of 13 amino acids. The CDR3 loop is CSVKTGGNQPQHF. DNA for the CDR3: TGCAGCGTTAAGACAGGGGGCAATCAGCCCCAGCATTTT.

CDR3 sequence: CASSYTLNNEQFF. For the CDR3, the DNA is TGTGCCAGCAGCTACACCCTAAACAATGAGCAGTTCTTC. The chain carries TRBV6-5 and TRBJ2-1; D not certain. CDR3 length: 13 residues. Per germline, CDR1 MNHEY and CDR2 SVGAGI. Trimming shortened V by 6 bases and J by 5 bases, and 11 bases separated the two germline ends.

The CDR3 coding sequence is TGTGCCAGCAGTTTATTAAGCGTCGTATCCTACGAGCAGTACTTC. Encoded protein: CASSLLSVVSYEQYF. The chain employs TRBV28 and TRBJ2-7; D ambiguous. CDR1 MDHEN and CDR2 SYDVKM come from the germline V gene. Trimming left V 1 base short and J 1 base short, with 11 bases between. This CDR3 has 15 amino acids. Combining the CDR3 with reference TRBV28 and TRBJ2-7 gives the whole variable domain DVKVTQSSRYLVKRTGEKVFLECVQDMDHENMFWYRQDPGLGLRLIYFSYDVKMKEKGDIPEGYSVSREKKERFSLILESASTNQTSMYLCASSLLSVVSYEQYFGPGTRLTVT.

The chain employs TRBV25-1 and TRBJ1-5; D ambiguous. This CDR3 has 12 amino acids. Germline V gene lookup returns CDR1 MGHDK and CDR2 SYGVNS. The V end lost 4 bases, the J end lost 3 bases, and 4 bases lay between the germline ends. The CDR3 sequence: CASSGINQPQHF. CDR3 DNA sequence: TGTGCCAGCAGTGGGATCAATCAGCCCCAGCATTTT.

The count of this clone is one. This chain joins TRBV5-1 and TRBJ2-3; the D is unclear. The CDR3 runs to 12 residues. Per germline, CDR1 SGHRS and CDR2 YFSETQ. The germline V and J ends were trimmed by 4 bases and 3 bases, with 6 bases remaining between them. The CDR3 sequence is CASSVTTDTQYF. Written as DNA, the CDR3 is TGCGCCAGCAGCGTGACTACAGATACGCAGTATTTT.

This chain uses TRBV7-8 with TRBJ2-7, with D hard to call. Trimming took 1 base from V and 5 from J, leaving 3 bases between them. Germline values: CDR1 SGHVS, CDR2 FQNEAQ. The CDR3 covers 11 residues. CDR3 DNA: TGTGCCAGCAGCTTAGTCCACGAGCAGTACTTC. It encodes CASSLVHEQYF.

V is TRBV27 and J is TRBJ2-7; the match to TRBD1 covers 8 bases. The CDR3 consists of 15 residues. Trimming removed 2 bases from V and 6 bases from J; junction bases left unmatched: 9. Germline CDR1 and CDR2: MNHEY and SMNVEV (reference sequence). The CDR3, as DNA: TGTGCCAGCAGTTTAGGCCAGGGGGCCACGAGCGAGCAGTACTTC. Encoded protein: CASSLGQGATSEQYF.

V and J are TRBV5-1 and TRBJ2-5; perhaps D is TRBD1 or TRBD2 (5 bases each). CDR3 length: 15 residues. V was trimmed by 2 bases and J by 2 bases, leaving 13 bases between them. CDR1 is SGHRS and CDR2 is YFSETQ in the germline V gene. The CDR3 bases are TGCGCCAGCAGCTTATCTCCAGGGAGTCAAGAGACCCAGTACTTC. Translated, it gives CASSLSPGSQETQYF.

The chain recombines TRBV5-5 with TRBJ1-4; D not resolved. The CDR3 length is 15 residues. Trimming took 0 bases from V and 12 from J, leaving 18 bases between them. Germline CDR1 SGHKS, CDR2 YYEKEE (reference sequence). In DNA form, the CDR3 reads TGTGCCAGCAGCTTGGCGGGTGAGAGGGCTGGGGAACTGTTTTTT. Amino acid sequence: CASSLAGERAGELFF.

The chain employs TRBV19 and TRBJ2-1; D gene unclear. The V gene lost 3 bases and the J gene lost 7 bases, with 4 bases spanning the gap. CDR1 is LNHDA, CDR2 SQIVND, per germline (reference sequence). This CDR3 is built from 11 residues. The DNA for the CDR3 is TGTGCCAGTAGTATGGTGAATGAGCAGTTCTTC. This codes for CASSMVNEQFF.

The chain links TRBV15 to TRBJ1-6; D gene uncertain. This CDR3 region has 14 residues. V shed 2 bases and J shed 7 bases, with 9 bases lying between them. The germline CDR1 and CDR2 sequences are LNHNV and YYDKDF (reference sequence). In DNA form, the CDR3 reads TGTGCCACCAGCAGAATCCCGAAAAATTCACCCCTCCACTTT. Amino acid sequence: CATSRIPKNSPLHF.

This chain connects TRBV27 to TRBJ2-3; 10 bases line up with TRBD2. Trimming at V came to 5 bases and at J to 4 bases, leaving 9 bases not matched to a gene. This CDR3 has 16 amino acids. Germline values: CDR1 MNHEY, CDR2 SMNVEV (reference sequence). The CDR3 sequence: CASSPEASGSSDTQYF. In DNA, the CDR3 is TGTGCCAGCAGTCCCGAGGCTAGCGGGAGCTCAGATACGCAGTATTTT.

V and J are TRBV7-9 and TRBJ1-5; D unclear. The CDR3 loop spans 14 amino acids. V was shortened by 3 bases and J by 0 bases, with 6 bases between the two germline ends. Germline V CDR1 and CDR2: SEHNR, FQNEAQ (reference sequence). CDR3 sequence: CASSLTNSNQPQHF. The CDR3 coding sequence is TGTGCCAGCAGCTTGACAAATAGCAATCAGCCCCAGCATTTT.

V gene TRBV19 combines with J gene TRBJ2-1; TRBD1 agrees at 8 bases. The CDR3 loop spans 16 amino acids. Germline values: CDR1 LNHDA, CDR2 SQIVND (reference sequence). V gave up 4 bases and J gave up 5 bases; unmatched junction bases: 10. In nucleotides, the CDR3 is TGTGCCAGTAGTACGCGGACAGGGTGGGTCCACAATGAGCAGTTCTTC. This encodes CASSTRTGWVHNEQFF.

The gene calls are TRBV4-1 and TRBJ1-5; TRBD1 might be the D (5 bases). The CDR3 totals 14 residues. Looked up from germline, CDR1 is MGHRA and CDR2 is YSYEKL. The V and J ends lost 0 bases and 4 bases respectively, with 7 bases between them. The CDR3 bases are TGCGCCAGCAGCCAAGATTGGGGGAATCAGCCCCAGCATTTT. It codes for CASSQDWGNQPQHF.

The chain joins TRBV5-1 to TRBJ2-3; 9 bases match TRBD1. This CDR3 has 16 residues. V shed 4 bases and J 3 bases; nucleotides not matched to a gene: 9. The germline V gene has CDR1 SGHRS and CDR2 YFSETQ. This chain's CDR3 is CASSAGTGIITDTQYF. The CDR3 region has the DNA TGCGCCAGCAGCGCCGGGACAGGGATAATAACAGATACGCAGTATTTT.

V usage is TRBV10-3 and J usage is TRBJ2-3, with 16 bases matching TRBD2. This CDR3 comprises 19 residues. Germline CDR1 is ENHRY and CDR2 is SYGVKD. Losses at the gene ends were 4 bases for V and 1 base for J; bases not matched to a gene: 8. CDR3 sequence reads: CAISAAGLAGGGGTDTQYF. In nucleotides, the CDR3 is TGTGCCATCAGTGCCGCGGGACTAGCGGGGGGGGGCGGCACAGATACGCAGTATTTT.

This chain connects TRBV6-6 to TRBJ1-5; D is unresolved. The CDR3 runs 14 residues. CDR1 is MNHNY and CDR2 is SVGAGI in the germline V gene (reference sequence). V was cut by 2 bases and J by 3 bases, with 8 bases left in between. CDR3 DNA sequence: TGTGCCAGCAGTTACGGTGGGGACAATCAGCCCCAGCATTTT. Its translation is CASSYGGDNQPQHF.

This CDR3 is CASRARQVFHTDTQYF. For the CDR3, the DNA is TGTGCCAGCCGGGCACGACAGGTTTTCCACACAGATACGCAGTATTTT. This chain joins TRBV28 and TRBJ2-3, with a possible D match to TRBD1 (6 bases). Germline assignment: CDR1 MDHEN and CDR2 SYDVKM. Trimming left V 8 bases short and J 2 bases short, with 20 bases between. The CDR3 contains 16 residues.

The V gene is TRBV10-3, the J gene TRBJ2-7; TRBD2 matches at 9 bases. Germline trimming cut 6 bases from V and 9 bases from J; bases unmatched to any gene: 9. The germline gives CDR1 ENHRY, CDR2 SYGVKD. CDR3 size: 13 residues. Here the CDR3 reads CAIREIAGVGQYF. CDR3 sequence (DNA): TGTGCCATCAGAGAGATAGCGGGAGTTGGGCAGTACTTC.

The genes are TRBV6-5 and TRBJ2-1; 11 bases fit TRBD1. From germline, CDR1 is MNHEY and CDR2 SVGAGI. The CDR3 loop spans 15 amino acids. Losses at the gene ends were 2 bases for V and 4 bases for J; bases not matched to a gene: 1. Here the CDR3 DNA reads TGTGCCAGCAGTTACGGGACAGGGGGTTACAATGAGCAGTTCTTC. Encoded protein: CASSYGTGGYNEQFF.

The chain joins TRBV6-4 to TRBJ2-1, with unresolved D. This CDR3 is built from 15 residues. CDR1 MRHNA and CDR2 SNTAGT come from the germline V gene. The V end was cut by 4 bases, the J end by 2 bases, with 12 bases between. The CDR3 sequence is CASSAEVGTYNEQFF. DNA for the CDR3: TGTGCCAGCAGTGCCGAGGTGGGGACCTACAATGAGCAGTTCTTC.

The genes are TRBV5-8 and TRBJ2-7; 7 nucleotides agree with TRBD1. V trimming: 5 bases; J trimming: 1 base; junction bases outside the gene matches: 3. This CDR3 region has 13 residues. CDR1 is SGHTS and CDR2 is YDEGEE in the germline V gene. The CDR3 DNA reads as TGTGCCAGCAGTTTGACAGGGTCCTACGAGCAGTACTTC. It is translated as CASSLTGSYEQYF.

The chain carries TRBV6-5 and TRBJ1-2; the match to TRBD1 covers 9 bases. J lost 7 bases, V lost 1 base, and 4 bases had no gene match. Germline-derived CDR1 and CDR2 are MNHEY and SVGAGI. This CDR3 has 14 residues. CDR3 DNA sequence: TGTGCCAGCAGTTACTTAGGGACAGGGTTTGGCTACACCTTC. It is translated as CASSYLGTGFGYTF.

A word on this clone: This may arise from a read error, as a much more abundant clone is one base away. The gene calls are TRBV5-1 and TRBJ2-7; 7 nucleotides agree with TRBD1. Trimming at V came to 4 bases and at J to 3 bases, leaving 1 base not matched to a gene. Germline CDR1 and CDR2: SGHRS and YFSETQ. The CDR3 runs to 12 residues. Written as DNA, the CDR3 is TGCGCCAGCAGCCGGGACAGCTACGAGCAGTACTTC. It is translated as CASSRDSYEQYF.

The CDR3 nucleotides read TGTGCCAGCAGCTTAGCGCTTATAGGACAGGGTATCGCATACACCTTC. Protein: CASSLALIGQGIAYTF. The chain uses TRBV7-2 and TRBJ1-2, with TRBD1 matching 8 bases. V shed 0 bases and J 11 bases; nucleotides not matched to a gene: 14. Germline loops: CDR1 SGHTA, CDR2 FQGNSA. The CDR3 loop spans 16 amino acids. The full variable domain, with the rest looked up from reference TRBV7-2 and TRBJ1-2, is GAGVSQSPSNKVTEKGKDVELRCDPISGHTALYWYRQSLGQGLEFLIYFQGNSAPDKSGLPSDRFSAERTGGSVSTLTIQRTQQEDSAVYLCASSLALIGQGIAYTFGSGTRLTVV.

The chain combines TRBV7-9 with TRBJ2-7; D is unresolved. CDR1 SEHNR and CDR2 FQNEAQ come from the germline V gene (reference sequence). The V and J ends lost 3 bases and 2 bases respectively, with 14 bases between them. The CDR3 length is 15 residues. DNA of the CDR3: TGTGCCAGCAGCTTTGGAGCCAACCAACCCTACGAGCAGTACTTC. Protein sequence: CASSFGANQPYEQYF.

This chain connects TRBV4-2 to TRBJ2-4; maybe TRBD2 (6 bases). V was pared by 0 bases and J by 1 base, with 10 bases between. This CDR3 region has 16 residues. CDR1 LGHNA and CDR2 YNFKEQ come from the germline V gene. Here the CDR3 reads CASSQEEGLAKNIQYF. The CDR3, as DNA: TGTGCCAGCAGCCAAGAGGAGGGCCTGGCCAAAAACATTCAGTACTTC.

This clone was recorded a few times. DNA of the CDR3: TGCAGCGTTGAAGATCACAGGGGGCCCCACAATGAGCAGTTCTTC. It codes for CSVEDHRGPHNEQFF. The chain recombines TRBV29-1 with TRBJ2-1; 9 bases map to TRBD1. Germline V lookup: CDR1 SQVTM, CDR2 ANQGSEA. The CDR3 runs 15 residues. Germline trimming cut 0 bases from V and 5 bases from J; bases unmatched to any gene: 5.

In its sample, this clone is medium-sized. Here the CDR3 reads CASSFGGAGEQYF. As DNA, the CDR3 is TGTGCCAGCAGCTTTGGGGGGGCGGGAGAGCAGTACTTC. The genes are TRBV7-2 and TRBJ2-7, with D perhaps matching TRBD2 (7 bases). Germline lookup yields CDR1 SGHTA and CDR2 FQGNSA. CDR3 length: 13 amino acids. V gave up 3 bases and J gave up 7 bases, with 13 bases separating them.

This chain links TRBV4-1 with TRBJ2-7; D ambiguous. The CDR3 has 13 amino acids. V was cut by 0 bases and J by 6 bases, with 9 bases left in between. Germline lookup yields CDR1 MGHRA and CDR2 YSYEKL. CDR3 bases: TGCGCCAGCAGCCAAGATCCCTTCCTCGAGCAGTACTTC. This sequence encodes CASSQDPFLEQYF.